These 13 T cell receptor beta chains originate from one sample sequenced in a study of blood T cell repertoires in COVID-19. Some clones are missing from TCRdb's copy, which holds only in-frame ones; the method was immunoSEQ multiplex PCR. Of about 35,000 clones listed, 70% to 80% are singletons. Specimen: peripheral blood. These receptors were obtained from a human donor in a cohort sampled during active COVID-19.

The V and J genes are TRBV7-9 and TRBJ2-1, with 9 bases matching TRBD1. In germline, CDR1 is SEHNR, CDR2 FQNEAQ (reference sequence). The CDR3 has 15 residues. With 3 bases clipped from V and 2 bases from J, the junction kept 2 bases outside the gene matches. CDR3 DNA sequence: TGTGCCAGCAGCTTGACAGGGGGGCCCTACAATGAGCAGTTCTTC. Translation gives CASSLTGGPYNEQFF. Full variable domain (remainder filled in from reference TRBV7-9 and TRBJ2-1): DTGVSQNPRHKITKRGQNVTFRCDPISEHNRLYWYRQTLGQGPEFLTYFQNEAQLEKSRLLSDRFSAERPKGSFSTLEIQRTEQGDSAMYLCASSLTGGPYNEQFFGPGTRLTVL.

V and J are TRBV19 and TRBJ1-1; TRBD1 is a possible D gene (5 bases). The CDR3 contains 15 residues. The germline V and J ends were trimmed by 2 bases and 5 bases, with 15 bases remaining between them. CDR1 is LNHDA, CDR2 SQIVND, per germline (reference sequence). CDR3 protein: CASSIQGSVRTEAFF. The CDR3 DNA is TGTGCCAGTAGTATACAGGGATCGGTGAGGACTGAAGCTTTCTTT. Using reference TRBV19 and TRBJ1-1 for the parts outside the CDR3, the full variable domain is DGGITQSPKYLFRKEGQNVTLSCEQNLNHDAMYWYRQDPGQGLRLIYYSQIVNDFQKGDIAEGYSVSREKKESFPLTVTSAQKNPTAFYLCASSIQGSVRTEAFFGQGTRLTVV.

The chain joins TRBV30 to TRBJ1-5; D possibly corresponds to TRBD1 (5 bases). V was cut by 0 bases and J by 4 bases, with 13 bases left in between. Germline V gene sequence: CDR1 GTSNPN, CDR2 SVGIG (reference sequence). This CDR3 region has 15 residues. The CDR3 sequence: CAWSVRGLKNQPQHF. CDR3 coding DNA: TGTGCCTGGAGTGTAAGGGGCCTCAAGAATCAGCCCCAGCATTTT.

This sequence joins TRBV12-1 and TRBJ1-2. TRBV12-1 is labeled a pseudogene. This CDR3 contains 16 residues. As DNA, the CDR3 is TGTGCCAGCAGCTCTACAGGGAAGGGAGGGCTATATGGCTACACCTTC. This encodes CASSSTGKGGLYGYTF.

The V call is TRBV5-1, the J call TRBJ1-3; 7 positions agree with TRBD1. The germline V gene has CDR1 SGHRS and CDR2 YFSETQ. V was pared by 1 base and J by 4 bases, with 2 bases of the junction left unmatched. The CDR3 totals 14 residues. This chain's CDR3 is CASSLTGAGNTIYF. CDR3 nucleotide sequence: TGCGCCAGCAGCTTGACAGGGGCAGGAAACACCATATATTTT. Full variable domain (missing parts from reference TRBV5-1 and TRBJ1-3): KAGVTQTPRYLIKTRGQQVTLSCSPISGHRSVSWYQQTPGQGLQFLFEYFSETQRNKGNFPGRFSGRQFSNSRSEMNVSTLELGDSALYLCASSLTGAGNTIYFGEGSWLTVV.

This rearrangement joins TRBV7-2 to TRBJ2-3, with D perhaps TRBD2 (5 bases). V lost 5 bases and J 8 bases, leaving 11 bases between the germline ends. Germline V gene sequence: CDR1 SGHTA, CDR2 FQGNSA. There are 12 residues in the CDR3. DNA for the CDR3: TGTGCCAGCAGCCTCTACCGGGGTACGCAGTATTTT. Its protein is CASSLYRGTQYF.

V is TRBV2 and J is TRBJ2-6; D call uncertain. Trimming cost V 2 bases and J 0 bases, with 14 bases left between them. The CDR3 has 18 amino acids. Per the germline V gene, CDR1 is SNHLY and CDR2 is FYNNEI. For the CDR3, the DNA is TGTGCCAGCAGTGAATACGCCCCCCGAGGCTCTGGGGCCAACGTCCTGACTTTC. It specifies CASSEYAPRGSGANVLTF.

The CDR3 sequence is CASGSRTGGLTGELFF. The CDR3 nucleotides read TGTGCTAGTGGTTCACGGACAGGGGGGCTTACCGGGGAGCTGTTTTTT. The chain carries TRBV12-5 and TRBJ2-2; 10 nucleotides line up with TRBD1. Trimming cost V 4 bases and J 5 bases; bases outside gene matches: 7. CDR3 length equals 16 residues. CDR1 and CDR2 from the germline V gene are LGHNT and FRNRAP.

The genes are TRBV11-2 and TRBJ2-4, with 9 bases fitting TRBD1. CDR1 is SGHAT, CDR2 FQNNGV, per germline. This CDR3 comprises 18 residues. The V and J ends lost 5 bases and 0 bases, in that order; junction bases with no gene match: 11. CDR3 sequence: CASSPPGQGVLAKNIQYF. In DNA, the CDR3 is TGTGCCAGCAGCCCACCGGGACAGGGAGTTTTAGCCAAAAACATTCAGTACTTC.

This clone has just one count. The chain is built from TRBV7-8 and TRBJ1-3; D ambiguous. Germline V lookup: CDR1 SGHVS, CDR2 FQNEAQ. This CDR3 spans 12 amino acids. V gave up 2 bases and J gave up 6 bases, with 5 bases separating them. The CDR3 coding sequence is TGTGCCAGCAGCTTACCGTCAAACACCATATATTTT. Residues: CASSLPSNTIYF.

The V gene is TRBV5-1, the J gene TRBJ2-6; D is possibly TRBD1 (5 bases). The V gene lost 0 bases and the J gene lost 4 bases, with 11 bases spanning the gap. CDR3 size: 16 residues. The germline V gene encodes CDR1 SGHRS and CDR2 YFSETQ. CDR3 sequence: CASSLGRGSGANVLTF. CDR3 nucleotides: TGCGCCAGCAGCTTGGGTAGGGGTTCCGGGGCCAACGTCCTGACTTTC.

The gene calls are TRBV6-6 and TRBJ2-6; 7 bases are a match to TRBD2. CDR3 length equals 16 residues. The ends lost 0 bases at V and 2 bases at J; junction bases unmatched: 1. Germline V CDR1 and CDR2: MNHNY, SVGAGI (reference sequence). The DNA for the CDR3 is TGTGCCAGCAGTTACTCCCGGGGGGCTGGGGCCAACGTCCTGACTTTC. Amino acid sequence: CASSYSRGAGANVLTF.

The chain employs TRBV6-2 or TRBV6-3 and TRBJ2-1, with 13 bases aligning to TRBD2. The V gene's germline CDR1 is MNHEY and CDR2 SVGEGT. The CDR3 contains 16 residues. V shed 2 bases and J 12 bases; nucleotides not matched to a gene: 10. In DNA, the CDR3 is TGTGCCAGCAGTTACGGATGGACTAGCGGGAGCCTGGGGCAGTTCTTC. Protein product: CASSYGWTSGSLGQFF.